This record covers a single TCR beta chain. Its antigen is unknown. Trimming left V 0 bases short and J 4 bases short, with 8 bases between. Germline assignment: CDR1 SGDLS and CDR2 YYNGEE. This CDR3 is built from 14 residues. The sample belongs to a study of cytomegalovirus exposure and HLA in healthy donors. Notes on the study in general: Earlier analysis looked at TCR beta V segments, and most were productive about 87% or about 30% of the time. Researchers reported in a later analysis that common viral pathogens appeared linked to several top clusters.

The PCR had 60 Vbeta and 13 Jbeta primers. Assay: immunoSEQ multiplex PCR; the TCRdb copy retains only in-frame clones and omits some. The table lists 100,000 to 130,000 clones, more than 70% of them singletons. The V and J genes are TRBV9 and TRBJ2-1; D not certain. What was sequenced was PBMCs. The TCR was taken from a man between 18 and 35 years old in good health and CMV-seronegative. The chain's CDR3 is CASSVGGVYNEQFF. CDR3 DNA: TGTGCCAGCAGCGTAGGAGGAGTATACAATGAGCAGTTCTTC.